Listed below are T cell receptor beta chains from one sample, sequenced in a study of metastatic and nonmetastatic thyroid tumors. TCRdb re-called the PCR reads via MiXCR. The data contain 75,000 to 100,000 clones, 12% of them singletons. The specimen sequenced was blood. The receptors stem from a female donor with papillary thyroid cancer or a benign thyroid nodule (not recorded which). Some clones in this sample may be carry-over from other donors' samples. CDR3s include the opening cysteine and the closing phenylalanine or tryptophan. The D gene is left open where the match is weak. Clone sizes are given selectively: once, few, many, or a class where the clone is expanded.

clone size,D gene,V gene,J gene,CDR3 protein,CDR3 DNA
many,TRBD1,TRBV18,TRBJ2-3,CASSPYTTTGPSLDTQYF,TGTGCCAGCTCACCTTATACTACGACAGGGCCCAGTTTAGATACGCAGTATTTT
few,-,TRBV5-1,TRBJ2-3,CASSLYASTDTQYF,TGCGCCAGCAGCTTGTATGCCAGCACAGATACGCAGTATTTT
many,TRBD2,TRBV5-1,TRBJ2-2,CASSALAGINTGELFF,TGCGCCAGCAGCGCCCTAGCGGGGATTAACACCGGGGAGCTGTTTTTT
-,-,TRBV6-1,TRBJ2-7,CASSEHHRPVEQYF,TGTGCCAGCAGTGAACACCACAGGCCCGTCGAGCAGTACTTC
many,TRBD2,TRBV11-2,TRBJ2-5,CASSDYRREGETQYF,TGTGCCAGCAGCGATTACCGCAGGGAGGGGGAGACCCAGTACTTC
-,TRBD1,TRBV9,TRBJ2-7,CASRSRDRSGPSSYEQYF,TGTGCCAGCAGATCTAGGGACAGGAGCGGGCCAAGCTCCTACGAGCAGTACTTC
many,TRBD1,TRBV6-1,TRBJ2-7,CASGDRGVGEQYF,TGTGCCAGCGGGGACAGGGGGGTCGGCGAGCAGTACTTC
many,-,TRBV7-9,TRBJ1-1,CASSLAQAMNTEAFF,TGTGCCAGCAGCTTAGCGCAGGCGATGAACACTGAAGCTTTCTTT
-,-,TRBV6-1,TRBJ2-7,CASSLTVSTEQYF,TGTGCCAGCAGTCTGACAGTGTCAACCGAGCAGTACTTC
many,-,TRBV7-8,TRBJ1-5,CASSSSLGRNQPQHF,TGTGCCAGCAGTAGCTCATTGGGCAGAAATCAGCCCCAGCATTTT
many,-,TRBV5-6,TRBJ1-4,CASSLALVGTGEKLFF,TGTGCCAGCAGCTTAGCCCTGGTGGGGACGGGGGAAAAACTGTTTTTT
few,TRBD1,TRBV27,TRBJ1-1,CASSTGTVSLNTEAFF,TGTGCCAGCAGTACGGGGACAGTGAGTTTAAACACTGAAGCTTTCTTT
many,-,TRBV7-9,TRBJ2-1,CASSLWGNEQFF,TGTGCCAGCAGCTTATGGGGGAATGAGCAGTTCTTC
many,-,TRBV25-1,TRBJ1-2,CASSESGRGIGYTF,TGTGCCAGCAGTGAATCTGGCAGGGGTATAGGCTACACCTTC
-,-,TRBV7-8,TRBJ1-1,CASSLAVAKRGTEAFF,TGTGCCAGCAGCTTAGCGGTGGCTAAGAGGGGCACTGAAGCTTTCTTT
many,TRBD2,TRBV18,TRBJ2-7,CASSPGGGRAYEQYF,TGTGCCAGCTCACCCGGTGGCGGGAGGGCCTACGAGCAGTACTTC
many,TRBD1,TRBV9,TRBJ2-5,CASSVGVGQGAGETQYF,TGTGCCAGCAGCGTAGGAGTGGGACAGGGTGCGGGGGAGACCCAGTACTTC
-,-,TRBV30,TRBJ1-2,CAWIPRFGYGYTF,TGTGCCTGGATCCCCAGGTTTGGCTATGGCTACACCTTC
many,TRBD1,TRBV4-1,TRBJ1-1,CASSRSGQGFDEAFF,TGCGCCAGCAGCCGGTCCGGACAGGGTTTCGATGAAGCTTTCTTT